These T cell receptor beta chains were read from a single sample in a study of blood T cell repertoires in COVID-19. The protocol was immunoSEQ multiplex PCR, while the TCRdb copy is restricted to in-frame clones and leaves out a portion. The sample includes about 50,000 clones, more than 75% of them seen just once. The sequenced sample was peripheral blood. Receptors originate from a woman aged 55-69 years with acute or convalescent COVID-19. The CDR3 runs from the conserved cysteine through the conserved F or W. Fields, in order: V gene, D gene, J gene, clone size, CDR3 DNA, CDR3 protein. The D gene is left open where the match is weak. Clone size is not always given. Where it is, it says once, few, many or a class for expanded clones.

>TRBV20-1|-|TRBJ2-7|-
TGCAGTGCTAGTCGACAGCTATTAGACTCCTACGAGCAGTACTTC
CSASRQLLDSYEQYF
>TRBV6-5|TRBD1|TRBJ2-7|-
TGTGCCAGCAGATCCGGGACAGGGGGCTCCTACGAGCAGTACTTC
CASRSGTGGSYEQYF
>TRBV7-9|-|TRBJ2-3|-
TGTGCCAGCAGCTTAACGAGTACTAGCACAGATACGCAGTATTTT
CASSLTSTSTDTQYF
>TRBV7-6|-|TRBJ2-7|few
TGTGCCAGCAGCTTAAATGCCAGGTTTTGGTACGAGCAGTACTTC
CASSLNARFWYEQYF
>TRBV7-3|TRBD2|TRBJ2-1|-
TGTGCCAGCAGCTTAACCTCCACTAGCGGCGTGTTCTTC
CASSLTSTSGVFF
>TRBV7-9|TRBD1|TRBJ1-6|-
TGTGCCAGCAGCGTTGGGACAGGGTATAATTCACCCCTCCACTTT
CASSVGTGYNSPLHF
>TRBV6-6|-|TRBJ1-1|-
TGTGCCAGCAGGGCCGGGGAAAAACGGGCTTTCTTT
CASRAGEKRAFF
>TRBV27|-|TRBJ2-5|-
TGTGCCAGCAGTTTTGGCCGCCAAGAGACCCAGTACTTC
CASSFGRQETQYF
>TRBV5-3|-|TRBJ2-7|once
TGTGCCAGAAGTTTCAATCTGTCGGGACAAGTTCTTCAGTACGAGCAGTACTTC
CARSFNLSGQVLQYEQYF
>TRBV3-1/TRBV3-2|-|TRBJ1-3|-
TGTGCCAGCAGCCAAGTGTACAGCTACTCTGGAAACACCATATATTTT
CASSQVYSYSGNTIYF
>TRBV5-1|TRBD1|TRBJ1-2|-
TGCGCCAGCAGCTTCACAGGGGGAACGAACTATGGCTACACCTTC
CASSFTGGTNYGYTF
>TRBV18|-|TRBJ2-7|-
TGTGCCAGCTCACAAACGGGACAACTAGGATACGAGCAGTACTTC
CASSQTGQLGYEQYF
>TRBV29-1|TRBD2|TRBJ2-3|-
TGCAGCGTGACTAGCGGGGGTACTAGCACAGATACGCAGTATTTT
CSVTSGGTSTDTQYF
>TRBV27|-|TRBJ1-1|-
TGTGCCACCCGAACTACAAGAGCAATCGGGAACACTGAAGCTTTCTTT
CATRTTRAIGNTEAFF
>TRBV13|TRBD2|TRBJ2-5|-
TGTGCCAGCAGCCAAAACGACCTACGGCGGGGGGACCAAGAGACCCAGTACTTC
CASSQNDLRRGDQETQYF
>TRBV30|-|TRBJ1-2|-
TGTGCCTGGAGGTCCCCTCTGGTCCATACAGGGTATGGCTACACCTTC
CAWRSPLVHTGYGYTF
>TRBV29-1|-|TRBJ1-1|-
TGCAGCCCAAAGACGGGACAAGCGAACACTGAAGCTTTCTTT
CSPKTGQANTEAFF
>TRBV3-1/TRBV3-2|TRBD2|TRBJ2-1|-
TGTGCCAGCAGCCACCTTAGCGGGAGATCGGGGAATGAGCAGTTCTTC
CASSHLSGRSGNEQFF
>TRBV29-1|-|TRBJ2-5|-
TGCAGCGTTGAAGGCATCCAGGATTCGGAGACCCAGTACTTC
CSVEGIQDSETQYF
>TRBV18|-|TRBJ1-2|-
TGTGCCAGCTCGGTGGACAGATCCTATGGCTACACCTTC
CASSVDRSYGYTF
>TRBV5-1|TRBD1|TRBJ1-6|few
TGCGCCAGCAGCTTGGCGCCGACAGGGAATAATTCACCCCTCCACTTT
CASSLAPTGNNSPLHF
>TRBV7-3|-|TRBJ2-5|few
TGTGCCAGCAGCTTAGTAGCCACGGAGACCCAGTACTTC
CASSLVATETQYF
>TRBV9|-|TRBJ2-1|-
TGTGCCAGCAGCGCCACTCGGGGAGCGGGACAAGGAGGCAATGAGCAGTTCTTC
CASSATRGAGQGGNEQFF
>TRBV15|TRBD1|TRBJ2-7|-
TGTGCCACCAGCAGTCCCGGACAGGGCGCGTACGAGCAGTACTTC
CATSSPGQGAYEQYF
>TRBV10-3|TRBD2|TRBJ2-1|-
TGTGCCGCTTCACAGACTAGCGGGACGTACAATGAGCAGTTCTTC
CAASQTSGTYNEQFF
>TRBV2|TRBD1|TRBJ2-5|-
TGTGCCAGCACAGAACAGGGGGTCCGGGAGACCCAGTACTTC
CASTEQGVRETQYF
>TRBV6-5|-|TRBJ1-1|-
TGTGCCAGCAGCCCGAGACAGCGATTGAACACTGAAGCTTTCTTT
CASSPRQRLNTEAFF
>TRBV11-2|-|TRBJ1-1|-
TGTGCCAGCGGCCCTTTGGGGGGTGTTGCTGAAGCTTTCTTT
CASGPLGGVAEAFF
>TRBV7-2|-|TRBJ2-1|-
TGTGCCAGCAGCTTAGGTCTCGGACGCGGGAATGAGCAGTTCTTC
CASSLGLGRGNEQFF
>TRBV12-3/TRBV12-4|-|TRBJ1-4|-
TGTGCCAGCAGCCTCCGGACTAATGAAAAACTGTTTTTT
CASSLRTNEKLFF
>TRBV3-1/TRBV3-2|-|TRBJ1-4|-
TGTGCCAGCAGCCTTCAAGGGGCAACTAATGAAAAACTGTTTTTT
CASSLQGATNEKLFF
>TRBV7-9|-|TRBJ2-2|-
TGTGGCCTGGCCACCCAACCCAAACAGGGTTGTAAGATCACCGGGGAGCTGTTTTTT
CGLATQPKQGCKITGELFF
>TRBV3-1/TRBV3-2|-|TRBJ2-1|-
TGTGCCAGCAGCCAGGCCATTGAGCAGTTCTTC
CASSQAIEQFF
>TRBV7-3|TRBD1|TRBJ1-6|-
TGTGCCAGCAGCTTAGAAGCAGGGGGCTGGTCACCCCTCCACTTT
CASSLEAGGWSPLHF
>TRBV19|-|TRBJ1-3|-
TGTGCCAGTAGAAGCAGGGCGGCCAACTCTGGAAACACCATATATTTT
CASRSRAANSGNTIYF
>TRBV29-1|-|TRBJ2-1|-
TGCAGCGTTGAAAGGGGAAACCTCTACTCCTACAATGAGCAGTTCTTC
CSVERGNLYSYNEQFF
>TRBV30|TRBD1|TRBJ1-2|-
TGTGCCTGGAGTTTGACAGGGTATGGCTACACCTTC
CAWSLTGYGYTF
>TRBV2|-|TRBJ2-1|-
TGTGCCAGCAGTGAGGGGGGGGCCCGCGATGAGCAGTTCTTC
CASSEGGARDEQFF
>TRBV2|TRBD1|TRBJ1-5|-
TGTGCCAGCAGTGGGGCAGGGGGCGTGCAGCCCCAGCATTTT
CASSGAGGVQPQHF
>TRBV7-9|-|TRBJ1-2|-
TGTGCCAGCAGCTTAGCCTTGGACAGCTATGGCTACACCTTC
CASSLALDSYGYTF
>TRBV19|TRBD2|TRBJ2-1|-
TGTGCCAGCTCAATAGCGGGAGCTTTGAACAATGAGCAGTTCTTC
CASSIAGALNNEQFF
>TRBV5-1|TRBD1|TRBJ1-2|-
TGCGCCAGCGGCACCAGAACTGACAGGGTGGGGGATGGCTACACCTTC
CASGTRTDRVGDGYTF
>TRBV11-2|-|TRBJ1-1|few
TGTGCCAGCAGCTTAGGACTGGAGACCATTGAAGCTTTCTTT
CASSLGLETIEAFF
>TRBV20-1|-|TRBJ2-7|-
TGCAGCCCCCGCCAGGCGAACGAGCAGTACTTC
CSPRQANEQYF
>TRBV5-1|TRBD2|TRBJ2-3|-
TGCGCCAGCAGCGGGAGAGCGGGAAGCACAGATACGCAGTATTTT
CASSGRAGSTDTQYF
>TRBV7-3|-|TRBJ1-6|-
TGTGCCAGCAGCTTAAGACCGGGGGGCAATTCACCCCTCCACTTT
CASSLRPGGNSPLHF
>TRBV13|TRBD2|TRBJ2-5|-
TGTGCCAGCAGCTCGGCTAGCGGGAGGGAGACCCAGTACTTC
CASSSASGRETQYF
>TRBV5-1|-|TRBJ2-7|-
TGCGCCAGCAGCTTGTGGGCAGGAACCTCCTACGAGCAGTACTTC
CASSLWAGTSYEQYF
>TRBV5-6|TRBD1|TRBJ1-5|-
TGTGCCAGCAGCTTGATGGGACAGGCCCGCAATCAGCCCCAGCATTTT
CASSLMGQARNQPQHF
>TRBV15|-|TRBJ1-2|-
TGTGCCACCAGCAGTCGGACAACTGGGGATGGCTACACCTTC
CATSSRTTGDGYTF
>TRBV12-5|TRBD2|TRBJ2-3|-
TGTGCTAGTGGTTTGGCTCTAGCGGGGGGCCTAACTAGCACAGATACGCAGTATTTT
CASGLALAGGLTSTDTQYF
>TRBV6-5|TRBD1|TRBJ2-5|-
TGTGCCAGTGGGACAGTCCAAGAGACCCAGTACTTC
CASGTVQETQYF
>TRBV20-1|TRBD2|TRBJ2-1|-
TGCAGTGCTAGTGTTCCCAGCGGGGGAATTGGTGAGCAGTTCTTC
CSASVPSGGIGEQFF
>TRBV4-2|-|TRBJ1-1|-
TGTGCCAGCAGCCAAGAGAGATTGAACACTGAAGCTTTCTTT
CASSQERLNTEAFF
>TRBV2|TRBD1|TRBJ1-5|-
TGTGCCAGCAGTTGGGACAGTAATCAGCCCCAGCATTTT
CASSWDSNQPQHF
>TRBV7-2|-|TRBJ1-3|-
TGTGCCAGCAGCAGTCGGACAGCCTCTGGAAACACCATATATTTT
CASSSRTASGNTIYF
>TRBV5-1|TRBD1|TRBJ1-3|-
TGCGCCAGCAGCTTGGGACAGGGGGCAAAGGGAAACACCATATATTTT
CASSLGQGAKGNTIYF